Each of the 30 T cell receptor beta chains below was sequenced from the same sample in a study of CD8 T cells in Susac syndrome. RNA amounts of about 0.45 to 1 ug underwent reverse transcription with random hexamers. TCRdb independently ran MiXCR on the immunoSEQ multiplex PCR reads; one entry per CDR3 protein. The sample records about 300,000 distinct CDR3 sequences, approximately 85% being singletons. The specimen was CD8+ T cells from PBMCs. These receptors all come from a human donor with multiple sclerosis.

The chain uses TRBV4-3 and TRBJ2-1; TRBD2 matches at 7 bases. Germline V gene data show CDR1 as LGHNA and CDR2 as YSLEER. The CDR3 covers 15 residues. V trimming: 3 bases; J trimming: 9 bases; junction bases outside the gene matches: 11. The CDR3: CASSQGEGVTFEQFF. The CDR3 DNA is TGCGCCAGCAGCCAGGGGGAGGGAGTTACTTTTGAGCAGTTCTTC.

V is TRBV5-8 and J is TRBJ1-1, with D possibly TRBD1 on 5 matching bases. CDR1 and CDR2 (germline): SGHTS, YDEGEE. V was pared by 0 bases and J by 4 bases, with 10 bases between. This CDR3 comprises 14 residues. CDR3 region: CASSLGRGSTEAFF. CDR3 DNA sequence: TGTGCCAGCAGCTTGGGTAGGGGCAGCACTGAAGCTTTCTTT. Full variable domain (outside the CDR3, taken from reference TRBV5-8 and TRBJ1-1): EAGVTQSPTHLIKTRGQQATLRCSPISGHTSVYWYQQALGLGLQFLLWYDEGEERNRGNFPPRFSGRQFPNYSSELNVNALELEDSALYLCASSLGRGSTEAFFGQGTRLTVV.

This clonotype has only a few counts. V is TRBV23-1 and J is TRBJ2-1, with TRBD1 identical over 7 bases. TRBV23-1 is assigned to the ORF class and has an uncertain function. V lost 4 bases and J lost 4; bases outside the gene matches: 16. The CDR3 has 18 residues. CDR3 sequence (DNA): TGCGCCAGCAGTCTCTCCGCAGGGGGTGTGTTCTGGTACAATGAGCAGTTCTTC. It is translated as CASSLSAGGVFWYNEQFF.

The chain couples TRBV27 to TRBJ2-7, with a possible D match to TRBD2 (6 bases). Per the germline V gene, CDR1 is MNHEY and CDR2 is SMNVEV (reference sequence). This CDR3 spans 15 amino acids. V was shortened by 3 bases and J by 0 bases, with 12 bases between the two germline ends. The CDR3 region is CASSFGLPSSYEQYF. Written as DNA, the CDR3 is TGTGCCAGCAGTTTCGGACTACCGAGCTCCTACGAGCAGTACTTC.

The chain recombines TRBV18 with TRBJ1-1; a possible D gene is TRBD1 (5 bases). The CDR3 sequence is 16 residues long. Trimming removed 0 bases at V and 0 bases at J, with 11 bases between. Germline CDR1 KGHSH, CDR2 LQKENI. In DNA, the CDR3 is TGTGCCAGCTCACCACCGGGACGGGGCCTGAACACTGAAGCTTTCTTT. Translating gives CASSPPGRGLNTEAFF.

The J gene is TRBJ1-1, the V gene TRBV11-2; D is perhaps TRBD1 (5 bases). V was trimmed by 1 base and J by 3 bases, leaving 18 bases between them. The length of the CDR3 is 17 residues. In germline, CDR1 is SGHAT, CDR2 FQNNGV. CDR3 DNA sequence: TGTGCCAGCAGCTTAGCCACCGACAGAAAATATTACACTGAAGCTTTCTTT. This sequence encodes CASSLATDRKYYTEAFF.

This chain uses TRBV3-1 with TRBJ2-5, with D perhaps TRBD1 (6 bases). V lost 6 bases to trimming and J lost 4 bases, with 9 bases between them. The CDR3 is 12 amino acids. Germline CDR1 is LGHDT and CDR2 is YNNKEL (reference sequence). For the CDR3, the DNA is TGTGCCAGCAGTGGGGGCCGAGAGACCCAGTACTTC. This sequence encodes CASSGGRETQYF.

This clonotype was observed once. The gene calls are TRBV6-6 and TRBJ2-1; 13 positions agree with TRBD2. This CDR3 region has 15 residues. Germline values: CDR1 MNHNY, CDR2 SVGAGI (reference sequence). J was trimmed by 8 bases and V by 5 bases; bases with no gene match: 6. The CDR3, as DNA: TGTGCCAGCAGTCTACTAGCGGGAGGGGTGGATGAGCAGTTCTTC. Protein product: CASSLLAGGVDEQFF.

The chain recombines TRBV2 with TRBJ1-5; a weak D match, TRBD1 (5 bases). Germline assignment: CDR1 SNHLY and CDR2 FYNNEI. There are 15 residues in the CDR3. V was cut by 6 bases and J by 6 bases, with 18 bases left in between. This CDR3 reads CASSGSGGVSQPQHF. In nucleotides, the CDR3 is TGTGCCAGCAGCGGAAGCGGGGGGGTTAGTCAGCCCCAGCATTTT.

The V gene is TRBV7-9, the J gene TRBJ2-5; TRBD1 matches at 8 bases. There are 13 residues in the CDR3. The germline V gene has CDR1 SEHNR and CDR2 FQNEAQ (reference sequence). The V segment lost 5 bases and the J segment 5 bases; nucleotides outside the gene matches: 4. CDR3 protein: CASSGQGWETQYF. DNA for the CDR3: TGTGCCAGCAGCGGACAGGGTTGGGAGACCCAGTACTTC.

The chain recombines TRBV4-3 with TRBJ2-7, with D perhaps TRBD2 (6 bases). Per germline, CDR1 LGHNA and CDR2 YSLEER. Trimming took off 3 bases at V and 3 bases at J, with 18 bases between the two ends. The CDR3 covers 16 residues. The CDR3 region has the DNA TGCGCCAGCAGCCAGGACGGGACTTCCGCAGTCTACGAGCAGTACTTC. Its translation: CASSQDGTSAVYEQYF.

The J gene is TRBJ2-3, the V gene TRBV24-1, with D perhaps assigned TRBD1 or TRBD2 (5 bases each). Per the germline V gene, CDR1 is KGHDR and CDR2 is SFDVKD. Trimming left V 6 bases short and J 1 base short, with 13 bases between. This CDR3 has 15 residues. The CDR3 is CATSPGAGGTDTQYF. The DNA of the CDR3 is TGTGCCACCAGTCCCGGGGCAGGCGGCACAGATACGCAGTATTTT.

This rearrangement joins TRBV4-1 to TRBJ1-1; TRBD1 matches at 7 bases. The CDR3 runs to 14 residues. Germline V gives CDR1 MGHRA, CDR2 YSYEKL. J lost 5 bases, V lost 7 bases, and 10 bases had no gene match. CDR3 nucleotides: TGCGCCAGCACCTCAACAGGGGCGAGGACTGAAGCTTTCTTT. Residues: CASTSTGARTEAFF.

This chain links TRBV5-5 with TRBJ2-2; unclear D gene. CDR1 SGHKS and CDR2 YYEKEE come from the germline V gene (reference sequence). V lost 3 bases and J lost 6, with 6 bases in between. The CDR3 contains 12 residues. The CDR3 region has the DNA TGTGCCAGCAGCTCCTCCGCCGGGGAGCTGTTTTTT. Protein product: CASSSSAGELFF.

This chain links TRBV4-3 with TRBJ1-1; D is uncertain. CDR3 length: 14 amino acids. CDR1 is LGHNA and CDR2 is YSLEER in the germline V gene. Trimming cost V 0 bases and J 9 bases, with 14 bases left between them. The CDR3 coding sequence is TGCGCCAGCAGCCAAGAAAACTACCCCAGACAAGCTTTCTTT. It specifies CASSQENYPRQAFF.

This chain uses TRBV14 with TRBJ2-2; D not resolved. This CDR3 has 13 amino acids. Germline-derived CDR1 and CDR2 are SGHDN and FVKESK. The ends were cut back, 8 bases at V and 4 bases at J, with 11 bases in the middle. The CDR3 protein is CASEGDGTGELFF. The CDR3 DNA sequence: TGTGCCAGCGAAGGAGATGGCACCGGGGAGCTGTTTTTT. The complete variable domain, with remaining parts taken from reference TRBV14 and TRBJ2-2, reads EAGVTQFPSHSVIEKGQTVTLRCDPISGHDNLYWYRRVMGKEIKFLLHFVKESKQDESGMPNNRFLAERTGGTYSTLKVQPAELEDSGVYFCASEGDGTGELFFGEGSRLTVL.

V and J are TRBV15 and TRBJ1-1, with D possibly matching TRBD1 (6 bases). Germline CDR1 LNHNV, CDR2 YYDKDF (reference sequence). The CDR3 runs to 16 residues. Trimming pared 1 base from V and 4 bases from J, leaving 16 bases between. The CDR3 DNA reads as TGTGCCACCAGCAGAGGGAGGGGGGGTGTTGGCACTGAAGCTTTCTTT. Translation: CATSRGRGGVGTEAFF.

The V and J genes are TRBV14 and TRBJ2-3, with D perhaps matching TRBD1 or TRBD2 (5 bases each). The V gene's germline CDR1 is SGHDN and CDR2 FVKESK. The length of the CDR3 is 14 residues. The V and J ends lost 1 base and 4 bases respectively, with 9 bases between them. The CDR3: CASSQVGDADTQYF. DNA for the CDR3: TGTGCCAGCAGCCAAGTGGGGGATGCAGATACGCAGTATTTT.

This chain links TRBV4-2 with TRBJ2-7, with 11 bases fitting TRBD2. V shed 3 bases, J shed 0 bases, and the junction held 1 base outside the gene matches. Per germline, CDR1 LGHNA and CDR2 YNFKEQ. The CDR3 is 15 amino acids. The CDR3: CASSQGLAASYEQYF. In DNA, the CDR3 is TGTGCCAGCAGCCAGGGACTAGCGGCCTCCTACGAGCAGTACTTC.

The chain uses TRBV27 and TRBJ1-2; TRBD1 might be the D (5 bases). V lost 5 bases to trimming and J lost 5 bases, with 15 bases between them. CDR3 size: 14 residues. Germline V gene sequence: CDR1 MNHEY, CDR2 SMNVEV (reference sequence). CDR3 in DNA: TGTGCCAGCAGTGAAACACAGGATTTATATGGCTACACCTTC. It codes for CASSETQDLYGYTF.

The chain employs TRBV13 and TRBJ2-3, with TRBD1 matching over 7 bases. Trimming cost V 3 bases and J 2 bases; bases outside gene matches: 5. The CDR3 has 15 residues. Germline CDR1 reads PRHDT; CDR2 reads FYEKMQ (reference sequence). The CDR3 coding sequence is TGTGCCAGCAGCTTCCAGGGGGAACTCACAGATACGCAGTATTTT. Translation gives CASSFQGELTDTQYF.

The J gene is TRBJ2-1, the V gene TRBV4-3; 8 positions match TRBD2. This CDR3 is 17 amino acids long. Unmatched junction bases numbered 6, after V lost 1 base and J lost 1 base. CDR1 is LGHNA, CDR2 YSLEER, per germline. Here the CDR3 DNA reads TGCGCCAGCAGCCAAGTCCAGACTAGCGAATCCTACAATGAGCAGTTCTTC. Translated: CASSQVQTSESYNEQFF.

The V and J genes are TRBV29-1 and TRBJ2-5; 8 positions match TRBD1. The CDR3 consists of 13 residues. V shed 4 bases, J shed 5 bases, and the junction held 6 bases outside the gene matches. Germline CDR1 and CDR2: SQVTM and ANQGSEA. The CDR3 nucleotides are TGCAGCGTTGCGACAGGGGCGGGTGAGACCCAGTACTTC. Translated, it gives CSVATGAGETQYF. Looking up the rest from reference TRBV29-1 and TRBJ2-5 gives the full variable domain: SAVISQKPSRDICQRGTSLTIQCQVDSQVTMMFWYRQQPGQSLTLIATANQGSEATYESGFVIDKFPISRPNLTFSTLTVSNMSPEDSSIYLCSVATGAGETQYFGPGTRLLVL.

V and J are TRBV5-1 and TRBJ2-7, with 8 bases identical to TRBD1. J was trimmed by 5 bases and V by 3 bases; bases with no gene match: 7. The CDR3 loop spans 14 amino acids. In germline, CDR1 is SGHRS, CDR2 YFSETQ. CDR3: CASSWTGFQNEQYF. The DNA for the CDR3 is TGCGCCAGCAGCTGGACAGGGTTCCAAAACGAGCAGTACTTC. The full variable domain, with the rest looked up from reference TRBV5-1 and TRBJ2-7, is KAGVTQTPRYLIKTRGQQVTLSCSPISGHRSVSWYQQTPGQGLQFLFEYFSETQRNKGNFPGRFSGRQFSNSRSEMNVSTLELGDSALYLCASSWTGFQNEQYFGPGTRLTVT.

The chain joins TRBV12-3 or TRBV12-4 to TRBJ2-2; a possible D gene is TRBD2 (5 bases). The CDR3 runs to 16 residues. The V gene lost 2 bases and the J gene lost 4 bases, with 14 bases spanning the gap. Here the CDR3 reads CASSLPPGMGTGELFF. The DNA for the CDR3 is TGTGCCAGCAGTTTACCCCCCGGGATGGGCACCGGGGAGCTGTTTTTT.

This clonotype was counted once. V gene TRBV20-1 combines with J gene TRBJ2-1; TRBD2 is a possible D gene (6 bases). CDR3 length: 15 amino acids. Germline values: CDR1 DFQATT, CDR2 SNEGSKA (reference sequence). The ends were cut back, 5 bases at V and 7 bases at J, with 21 bases in the middle. CDR3 amino acids: CSAHDLEGFPNEQFF. The CDR3 coding sequence is TGCAGTGCTCATGACCTGGAGGGCTTCCCTAATGAGCAGTTCTTC.

The rearrangement joins TRBV28 to TRBJ2-3; weak D call: TRBD2 (6 bases). The CDR3 runs 18 residues. CDR1 is MDHEN, CDR2 SYDVKM, per germline. V lost 4 bases and J 0 bases, leaving 20 bases between the germline ends. The CDR3, as DNA: TGTGCCAGCAGTTCTTACCGTACACTAGCCTTAAGCACAGATACGCAGTATTTT. As protein: CASSSYRTLALSTDTQYF.

This chain uses TRBV4-1 with TRBJ2-7, with a weak D call TRBD2 (6 bases). CDR3 length: 15 residues. Germline assignment: CDR1 MGHRA and CDR2 YSYEKL. V gave up 1 base and J gave up 0 bases, with 10 bases separating them. The CDR3 coding sequence is TGCGCCAGCAGCCAAGGTCCGGGACTCTCCTACGAGCAGTACTTC. It yields the protein CASSQGPGLSYEQYF.

The rearrangement uses TRBV7-8 and TRBJ2-1; D is uncertain. The length of the CDR3 is 12 residues. The V and J ends lost 1 base and 5 bases respectively, with 3 bases between them. Looked up from germline, CDR1 is SGHVS and CDR2 is FQNEAQ. CDR3 sequence: CASSLEDNEQFF. As DNA, the CDR3 is TGTGCCAGCAGCTTAGAGGACAATGAGCAGTTCTTC.

The rearrangement joins TRBV5-1 to TRBJ1-5; 8 bases are shared with TRBD1. V lost 1 base to trimming and J lost 1 base; unmatched junction nucleotides: 4. The CDR3 extends over 16 amino acids. Germline V lookup: CDR1 SGHRS, CDR2 YFSETQ. The CDR3 DNA sequence: TGCGCCAGCAGCTTGACGGGACAGGACAGCAATCAGCCCCAGCATTTT. It codes for CASSLTGQDSNQPQHF.